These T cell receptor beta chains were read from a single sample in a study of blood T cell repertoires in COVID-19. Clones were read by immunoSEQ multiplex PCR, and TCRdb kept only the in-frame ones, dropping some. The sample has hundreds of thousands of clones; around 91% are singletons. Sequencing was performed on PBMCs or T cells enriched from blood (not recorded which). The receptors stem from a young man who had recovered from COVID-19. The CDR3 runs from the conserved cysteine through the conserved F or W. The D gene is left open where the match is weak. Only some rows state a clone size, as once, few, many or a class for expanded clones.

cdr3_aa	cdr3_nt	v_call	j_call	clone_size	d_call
CASSPGVKDEQFF	TGCGCCAGCAGCCCCGGGGTGAAGGATGAGCAGTTCTTC	TRBV5-1	TRBJ2-1	NA	NA
CASSRDTDTQYF	TGTGCCAGCAGTCGGGACACAGATACGCAGTATTTT	TRBV12-3/TRBV12-4	TRBJ2-3	NA	NA
CASNMEGSGNTIYF	TGTGCCAGCAACATGGAGGGTTCTGGAAACACCATATATTTT	TRBV28	TRBJ1-3	few	NA
CASRTGQYNSPLHF	TGTGCCAGTAGGACCGGACAGTATAATTCACCCCTCCACTTT	TRBV19	TRBJ1-6	NA	NA
CASSPAPVRSGNQPQHF	TGTGCCAGCAGTCCAGCCCCGGTTCGGAGCGGCAATCAGCCCCAGCATTTT	TRBV28	TRBJ1-5	NA	NA
CASSAAGTALKYGYTF	TGTGCCAGCAGTGCCGCCGGGACAGCTCTAAAATATGGCTACACCTTC	TRBV6-1	TRBJ1-2	NA	TRBD1
CASSQGEFSATNEKLFF	TGCGCCAGCAGCCAAGGGGAGTTCTCGGCAACTAATGAAAAACTGTTTTTT	TRBV4-1	TRBJ1-4	NA	NA
CASASYSSSYNEQFF	TGTGCTAGTGCCTCTTATAGCTCTTCCTACAATGAGCAGTTCTTC	TRBV12-5	TRBJ2-1	NA	NA
CASSLPGQGHEQYF	TGTGCCAGCAGTCTCCCGGGACAGGGCCACGAGCAGTACTTC	TRBV28	TRBJ2-7	NA	TRBD1
CASSTGTGPYEQYF	TGCGCCAGCAGCACCGGGACAGGACCCTACGAGCAGTACTTC	TRBV5-1	TRBJ2-7	NA	TRBD1
CASSSPTGWQGDYGYTF	TGTGCCAGCAGTTCCCCGACAGGGTGGCAAGGTGACTATGGCTACACCTTC	TRBV28	TRBJ1-2	NA	TRBD1
CASSHVGASTDTQYF	TGTGCCAGCAGTCACGTGGGGGCTAGCACAGATACGCAGTATTTT	TRBV6-2/TRBV6-3	TRBJ2-3	NA	NA
CASNKGVPGEKLFF	TGTGCCAGCAACAAAGGGGTTCCCGGTGAAAAACTGTTTTTT	TRBV27	TRBJ1-4	once	NA
CASSPERGGPLHF	TGTGCCAGCTCACCGGAGCGGGGGGGGCCCCTCCACTTT	TRBV18	TRBJ1-6	NA	NA
CASGENYGYTF	TGTGCCAGCGGGGAGAACTATGGCTACACCTTC	TRBV28	TRBJ1-2	NA	NA
CATSGAGGLPNEQFF	TGTGCCACCAGCGGGGCGGGGGGACTCCCAAATGAGCAGTTCTTC	TRBV24-1	TRBJ2-1	NA	TRBD2
CASSLDHRGTSLYEQYF	TGTGCCAGCAGCTTGGATCATCGGGGAACTAGTTTATACGAGCAGTACTTC	TRBV5-5	TRBJ2-7	NA	NA
CASSPTLYTGELFF	TGTGCCAGCTCACCGACACTTTACACCGGGGAGCTGTTTTTT	TRBV18	TRBJ2-2	NA	NA
CVRSLGGLNIDQPQHF	TGTGTCAGAAGCTTGGGGGGGCTGAACATTGATCAGCCCCAGCATTTT	TRBV5-3	TRBJ1-5	NA	NA
CAWSVLYEQYF	TGTGCCTGGAGTGTACTCTACGAGCAGTACTTC	TRBV30	TRBJ2-7	NA	NA
CASSSPRQGRSGPQHF	TGTGCCAGCAGTTCTCCCCGACAGGGCCGATCAGGGCCCCAGCATTTT	TRBV27	TRBJ1-5	once	TRBD1
CASSEPSRPYGYTF	TGTGCCAGCAGTGAACCCAGCAGGCCCTATGGCTACACCTTC	TRBV25-1	TRBJ1-2	once	NA
CASSFLGEAAYEQYF	TGTGCCAGCAGTTTCTTAGGGGAGGCGGCCTACGAGCAGTACTTC	TRBV28	TRBJ2-7	NA	NA
CASTGTAGETQYF	TGTGCCAGTACCGGGACAGCGGGCGAGACCCAGTACTTC	TRBV19	TRBJ2-5	once	NA
CAWRAWAEAFF	TGTGCCTGGAGGGCCTGGGCCGAAGCTTTCTTT	TRBV30	TRBJ1-1	NA	NA
CASSSHSDRNRGYTF	TGTGCCAGCAGTTCACACTCGGACAGGAACCGTGGCTACACCTTC	TRBV27	TRBJ1-2	once	TRBD1
CASNQDWELFF	TGTGCCAGTAACCAGGACTGGGAGCTGTTTTTT	TRBV19	TRBJ2-2	NA	NA
CASSSQGDYGYTF	TGTGCCAGCAGTTCCCAGGGGGACTATGGCTACACCTTC	TRBV12-3/TRBV12-4	TRBJ1-2	NA	TRBD1
CASSRGTGSTEAFF	TGTGCCAGCAGTCGCGGGACAGGGAGCACTGAAGCTTTCTTT	TRBV6-5	TRBJ1-1	NA	TRBD1
CASSPAGAGGLPNYGYTF	TGCGCCAGCAGCCCGGCTGGGGCAGGCGGTCTCCCAAACTATGGCTACACCTTC	TRBV4-1	TRBJ1-2	many	NA
CASSPSLYRGGGEKLFF	TGTGCCAGCAGTCCGTCCCTATACAGGGGCGGAGGTGAAAAACTGTTTTTT	TRBV2	TRBJ1-4	once	TRBD1
CASSLGLAVGVGQETQYF	TGTGCCAGCAGCTTGGGACTAGCGGTGGGGGTTGGCCAAGAGACCCAGTACTTC	TRBV7-2	TRBJ2-5	NA	TRBD2
CASSLGTRPYEQYF	TGTGCCAGCAGTTTAGGGACTAGACCCTACGAGCAGTACTTC	TRBV28	TRBJ2-7	NA	TRBD2
CASQPRSNQPQHF	TGTGCCAGCCAACCTAGGAGCAATCAGCCCCAGCATTTT	TRBV6-5	TRBJ1-5	NA	NA
CASSSTGGGSSNSPLHF	TGTGCCAGCAGTTCGACAGGGGGCGGCTCTTCTAATTCACCCCTCCACTTT	TRBV2	TRBJ1-6	NA	TRBD1
CASSLRDSYNEQFF	TGTGCCAGCAGCTTAAGGGACAGCTACAATGAGCAGTTCTTC	TRBV5-5	TRBJ2-1	NA	TRBD1
CASRTGSIYEQYF	TGTGCCAGCAGAACCGGGAGCATCTACGAGCAGTACTTC	TRBV6-5	TRBJ2-7	NA	NA
CASSPGYRGMDTQYF	TGTGCCAGCTCACCAGGGTACAGGGGAATGGATACGCAGTATTTT	TRBV18	TRBJ2-3	NA	TRBD1
CASSVGGRPQNSPLHF	TGTGCCAGCAGTGTAGGCGGCAGACCTCAGAATTCACCCCTCCACTTT	TRBV9	TRBJ1-6	NA	NA
CATSGQGYEQYF	TGTGCCACCTCAGGACAGGGCTACGAGCAGTACTTC	TRBV11-2	TRBJ2-7	once	TRBD1
CSALAGSDQPQHF	TGCAGCGCTCTGGCGGGTTCAGATCAGCCCCAGCATTTT	TRBV29-1	TRBJ1-5	NA	NA
CASSLLIEGLQPQHF	TGTGCCAGCAGTTTATTGATTGAGGGTCTTCAGCCCCAGCATTTT	TRBV28	TRBJ1-5	NA	NA
CASSLFSGPVGGEQFF	TGCGCCAGCAGCTTGTTTAGCGGGCCGGTTGGTGGTGAGCAGTTCTTC	TRBV5-1	TRBJ2-1	NA	TRBD2
CASSGDSYNEQFF	TGTGCCAGCAGTGGGGACAGCTACAATGAGCAGTTCTTC	TRBV28	TRBJ2-1	NA	TRBD1
CASSLGTSGSPLHF	TGTGCCAGCAGCTTAGGCACCTCTGGCTCACCCCTCCACTTT	TRBV7-9	TRBJ1-6	NA	NA
CASSIGQPGGRGYTF	TGTGCCAGTAGTATAGGTCAGCCAGGGGGCCGTGGCTACACCTTC	TRBV19	TRBJ1-2	NA	TRBD1
CASSLAGVEEQYF	TGTGCCAGCAGCTTAGCGGGAGTGGAGGAGCAGTACTTC	TRBV6-5	TRBJ2-7	NA	TRBD2
CASSGTGYTEAFF	TGTGCCAGTTCCGGGACAGGTTACACTGAAGCTTTCTTT	TRBV12-3/TRBV12-4	TRBJ1-1	NA	TRBD1